This T cell receptor (beta chain) was obtained from a study of OX40 agonist ivuxolimab in advanced cancers. Study overall: With ivuxolimab, an agonistic anti-OX40 (CD134) antibody, patients were treated. Three patients responded partially, comprising one with hepatocellular carcinoma and two with cutaneous melanoma. Each dose-escalation patient presented with hepatocellular carcinoma, melanoma, renal cell or head and neck cancer. Study-wide results and caveats: Dose levels from 0.1 to 3.0 mg/kg saw CD4+ and CD8+ blood T cells expand clonally by week 6.

Some clones are missing from TCRdb's copy, which holds only in-frame ones; the method was immunoSEQ multiplex PCR. The table records around 63,000 clones, about nine tenths of them present only once. This CDR3 region has 15 residues. V lost 3 bases and J lost 5, with 11 bases in between. Germline V gene data show CDR1 as MNHEY and CDR2 as SMNVEV (reference sequence). The table lists this clone with a count of one. Its target is unknown. The sequence was collected from an adult with an advanced solid tumor such as melanoma, head and neck, liver or kidney cancer. The source material was CD4+ or CD8+ T cells sorted from blood, sampled in a trial of the OX40 agonist ivuxolimab. This rearrangement joins TRBV27 to TRBJ1-6; TRBD1 is a possible D gene (5 bases). As DNA, the CDR3 is TGTGCCAGCAGTTTTACCCGGGGGAATAATTCACCCCTCCACTTT. Translation: CASSFTRGNNSPLHF.